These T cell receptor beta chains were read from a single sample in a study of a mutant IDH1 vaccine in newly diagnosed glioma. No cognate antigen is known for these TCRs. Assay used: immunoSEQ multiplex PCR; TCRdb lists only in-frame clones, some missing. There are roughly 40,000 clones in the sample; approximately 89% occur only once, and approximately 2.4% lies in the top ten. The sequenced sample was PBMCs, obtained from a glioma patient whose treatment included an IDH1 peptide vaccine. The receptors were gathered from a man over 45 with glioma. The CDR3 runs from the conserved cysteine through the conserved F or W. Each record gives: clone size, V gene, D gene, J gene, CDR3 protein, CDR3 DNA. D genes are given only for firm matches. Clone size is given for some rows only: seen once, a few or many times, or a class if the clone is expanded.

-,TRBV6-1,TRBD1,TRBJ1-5,CASSELDRDNQPQHF,TGTGCCAGCAGTGAATTGGACAGGGACAATCAGCCCCAGCATTTT
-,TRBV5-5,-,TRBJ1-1,CASSKGGNTEAFF,TGTGCCAGCAGCAAGGGGGGGAACACTGAAGCTTTCTTT
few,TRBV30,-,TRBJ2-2,CAWGGPIITGELFF,TGTGCCTGGGGGGGCCCTATTATCACCGGGGAGCTGTTTTTT
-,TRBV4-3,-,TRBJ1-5,CASSQDRSEPQHF,TGCGCCAGCAGCCAAGATCGGAGCGAGCCCCAGCATTTT
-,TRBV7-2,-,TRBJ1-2,CASSGREIYGYTF,TGTGCCAGCAGTGGGCGGGAGATTTATGGCTACACCTTC
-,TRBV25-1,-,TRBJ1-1,CASSVSRESFF,TGTGCCAGCAGTGTTAGCAGGGAGTCTTTCTTT
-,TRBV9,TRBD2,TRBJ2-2,CASSVRGSGELFF,TGTGCCAGCAGCGTGCGGGGGTCCGGGGAGCTGTTTTTT
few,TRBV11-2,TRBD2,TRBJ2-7,CASSLDMGGSTFYEQYF,TGTGCCAGCAGCTTAGACATGGGGGGGTCTACCTTTTACGAGCAGTACTTC
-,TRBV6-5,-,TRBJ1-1,CASMSGRLGLTEAFF,TGTGCCAGCATGTCCGGGAGGCTAGGTCTCACTGAAGCTTTCTTT
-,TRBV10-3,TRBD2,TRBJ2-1,CAISGLAETYNEQFF,TGTGCCATCAGCGGACTAGCGGAGACGTACAATGAGCAGTTCTTC
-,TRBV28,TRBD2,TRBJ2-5,CASSPTSGRDQETQYF,TGTGCCAGCAGCCCTACTAGCGGGAGGGACCAAGAGACCCAGTACTTC
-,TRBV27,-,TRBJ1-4,CASRFAGATNEKLFF,TGTGCCAGCAGGTTTGCCGGGGCAACTAATGAAAAACTGTTTTTT
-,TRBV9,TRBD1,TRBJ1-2,CASSVDRANRGYTF,TGTGCCAGCAGCGTGGACAGGGCCAACCGGGGCTACACCTTC
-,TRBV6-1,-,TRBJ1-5,CASSELDITTWGNQPQHF,TGTGCCAGCAGTGAACTGGACATCACCACCTGGGGCAATCAGCCCCAGCATTTT
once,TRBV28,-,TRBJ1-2,CASNVNSPNYGYTF,TGTGCCAGCAATGTGAACAGCCCTAACTATGGCTACACCTTC
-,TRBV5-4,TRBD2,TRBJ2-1,CASSLEGGRVEQFF,TGTGCCAGCAGCTTGGAAGGCGGGAGAGTTGAGCAGTTCTTC
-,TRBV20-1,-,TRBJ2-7,CSASRVYEQYF,TGCAGTGCTAGCAGGGTCTACGAGCAGTACTTC
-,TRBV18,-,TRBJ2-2,CASSPGQKLNTGELFF,TGTGCCAGCTCACCAGGCCAGAAGTTGAACACCGGGGAGCTGTTTTTT
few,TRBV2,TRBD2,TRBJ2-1,CASSERIAGGLNEQFF,TGTGCCAGCAGTGAGAGGATAGCGGGGGGGTTAAATGAGCAGTTCTTC
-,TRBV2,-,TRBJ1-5,CASTQLVSQPQHF,TGTGCCAGCACCCAGTTGGTCAGCCAGCCCCAGCATTTT
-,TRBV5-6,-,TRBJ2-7,CASSVGASYEQYF,TGTGCCAGCAGCGTAGGAGCCTCCTACGAGCAGTACTTC
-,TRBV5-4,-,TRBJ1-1,CASSLVEGWINTEAFF,TGTGCCAGCAGCTTGGTTGAGGGCTGGATAAACACTGAAGCTTTCTTT
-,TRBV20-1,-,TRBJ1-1,CSASSPEAFF,TGCAGTGCTTCCAGCCCTGAAGCTTTCTTT
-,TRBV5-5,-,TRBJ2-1,CASSSIKGEYSSYNEQFF,TGTGCCAGCAGCTCGATCAAGGGGGAGTACAGCTCCTACAATGAGCAGTTCTTC
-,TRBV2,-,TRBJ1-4,CASSSGRSAKLFF,TGTGCCAGCAGTTCTGGGAGGTCCGCAAAACTGTTTTTT
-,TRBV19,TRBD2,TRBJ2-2,CASSMEFRTSGTGELFF,TGTGCCAGTAGTATGGAGTTTCGGACTAGCGGGACCGGGGAGCTGTTTTTT
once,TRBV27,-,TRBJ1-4,CASSLSPHRVSEKLFF,TGTGCCAGCAGTTTATCACCTCATCGGGTGTCTGAAAAACTGTTTTTT
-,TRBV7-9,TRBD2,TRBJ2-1,CASSSPGLASDEQFF,TGTGCCAGCAGCTCCCCGGGACTAGCATCAGATGAGCAGTTCTTC
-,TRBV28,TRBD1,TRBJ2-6,CASSLLSTGGSGANVLTF,TGTGCCAGCAGTTTATTATCGACAGGGGGCTCTGGGGCCAACGTCCTGACTTTC
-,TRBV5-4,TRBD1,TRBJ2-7,CASSHGTGAYEQYF,TGTGCCAGCAGCCACGGGACAGGAGCCTACGAGCAGTACTTC
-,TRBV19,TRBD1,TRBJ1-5,CASSPLLQGGNQPQHF,TGTGCCAGTAGTCCACTTCTCCAGGGGGGGAATCAGCCCCAGCATTTT
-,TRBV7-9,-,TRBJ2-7,CASNPGEQERGYEQYF,TGTGCCAGCAACCCGGGGGAGCAGGAGAGGGGCTACGAGCAGTACTTC
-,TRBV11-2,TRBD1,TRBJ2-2,CASSRRTGARTGELFF,TGTGCCAGCAGCCGGCGGACAGGGGCTCGCACCGGGGAGCTGTTTTTT
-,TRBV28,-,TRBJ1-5,CASSYGGPGQPQHF,TGTGCCAGCAGTTATGGGGGACCAGGGCAGCCCCAGCATTTT
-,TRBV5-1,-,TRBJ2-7,CASSPGGIRGRNSYEQYF,TGCGCCAGCAGCCCAGGCGGCATCAGGGGCCGGAACTCCTACGAGCAGTACTTC
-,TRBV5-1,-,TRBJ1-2,CASSPQGDYGYTF,TGCGCCAGCAGCCCTCAGGGTGACTATGGCTACACCTTC
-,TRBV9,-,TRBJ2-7,CASSADGYSYEQYF,TGTGCCAGCAGCGCGGACGGATACTCCTACGAGCAGTACTTC
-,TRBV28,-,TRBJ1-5,CASTPVGGRNQPQHF,TGTGCCAGCACCCCCGTAGGCGGAAGGAATCAGCCCCAGCATTTT
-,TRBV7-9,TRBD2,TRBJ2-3,CASSPGTSGRYYADTQYF,TGTGCCAGCAGCCCAGGGACTAGCGGGAGATATTACGCAGATACGCAGTATTTT
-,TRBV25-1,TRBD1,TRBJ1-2,CASSESGQGDYGYTF,TGTGCCAGCAGTGAATCAGGACAGGGGGACTATGGCTACACCTTC
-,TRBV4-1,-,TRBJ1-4,CASSPHRLRVTTNEKLFF,TGCGCCAGCAGCCCCCATAGGCTCAGGGTTACAACTAATGAAAAACTGTTTTTT
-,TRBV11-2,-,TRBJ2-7,CASSLGHGGRSSGEQYF,TGTGCCAGCAGCTTAGGACACGGGGGGCGATCTTCTGGGGAGCAGTACTTC
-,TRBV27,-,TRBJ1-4,CASSLAQAVNEKLFF,TGTGCCAGCAGTTTAGCCCAGGCCGTTAATGAAAAACTGTTTTTT
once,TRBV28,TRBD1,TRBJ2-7,CASSGTGRYEQYF,TGTGCCAGCAGTGGGACAGGGAGATACGAGCAGTACTTC
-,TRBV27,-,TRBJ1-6,CASSLQGSSNSPLHF,TGTGCCAGCAGTTTACAGGGGTCTAGTAATTCACCCCTCCACTTT